These T cell receptor beta chains were read from a single sample in a study of CD8 T cells in ankylosing spondylitis. TCRdb analysed the 5' RACE reads with MiXCR anew, one entry per CDR3 protein. The profile shows 100,000 to 150,000 distinct CDR3 sequences, around 8.5% of them singletons. The sequencing input was blood, either unsorted or a sorted T cell fraction (not recorded which). The source is a male donor with ankylosing spondylitis or in good health (not recorded which). The conserved cysteine and the conserved F or W are not part of the CDR3 here. Only part of the rows carry a size: once, few, many, or a class if the clone is expanded.

j_gene,abundance,v_gene,CDR3aa
TRBJ2-3,many,TRBV12-3/TRBV12-4,ASRTGSTDTQY
TRBJ2-1,many,TRBV6-1,ASRDRYSYNEQF
TRBJ1-6,.,TRBV28,ASRPEGQYNSPLH
TRBJ2-7,.,TRBV6-2/TRBV6-3,ASSRRTSGTRAYEQY
TRBJ2-5,many,TRBV15,ATGKGDRDRETQY
TRBJ2-5,many,TRBV5-1,ASSLGGHSGETQY
TRBJ2-1,.,TRBV29-1,SVEGVASSSYNEQF
TRBJ2-7,many,TRBV20-1,SASDRRSSYEQY
TRBJ2-7,many,TRBV28,ASLPAGGTYEQY
TRBJ2-7,many,TRBV6-1,ASRKGRTTYEQY
TRBJ2-1,many,TRBV29-1,SVHLQSNFNEQF
TRBJ2-1,.,TRBV10-3,AISLAGGPGNEQF
TRBJ1-2,many,TRBV15,ATTIGRQGSGYT
TRBJ1-6,many,TRBV7-2,ASSSRQGHNSPLH
TRBJ2-7,many,TRBV20-1,SAIAGTNGEQY
TRBJ2-5,many,TRBV5-1,ASSPRDLGSQETQY
TRBJ2-6,few,TRBV21-1,ASSKRTGPWRANVLT
TRBJ2-5,many,TRBV29-1,SVEGTGSWETQY
TRBJ2-6,many,TRBV5-1,ASRINPPGQGASGANVLT
TRBJ2-7,few,TRBV20-1,SARDPGTSGYEQY
TRBJ1-2,few,TRBV2,ASRKTDTTNYGYT
TRBJ2-7,many,TRBV4-3,ASSQDFRGDRPYEQY
TRBJ2-4,many,TRBV6-2/TRBV6-3,ASGDVIAKNIQY
TRBJ2-1,many,TRBV7-8,ASSLEAGASYNEQF
TRBJ2-1,many,TRBV18,ASSPLGPPRNEQF
TRBJ2-1,many,TRBV9,ASSVALGSYNEQF
TRBJ1-4,.,TRBV7-3,ASSRSRLGRYGKKLF
TRBJ2-7,many,TRBV28,ASSLDRGGEQY
TRBJ2-7,many,TRBV28,ASSWNAGTIEQY
TRBJ1-1,.,TRBV20-1,SAREPTGVTEAF
TRBJ1-2,few,TRBV20-1,SARLYIQGAYSYGYT
TRBJ2-2,.,TRBV7-2,ASSSRAGVGIGGELF
TRBJ2-3,many,TRBV7-3,ASAAASGSTDTQY
TRBJ1-5,many,TRBV12-3/TRBV12-4,ASSLTGDQPQH
TRBJ2-7,few,TRBV12-3/TRBV12-4,ASSFQRGSYEQY
TRBJ2-1,.,TRBV13,ASSFSTSGDNEQF
TRBJ2-1,.,TRBV20-1,SATPRTGGFILFNEQF
TRBJ2-5,few,TRBV7-2,ASKLQASGVTQY
TRBJ2-1,many,TRBV5-5,ASSLGGNQGEQF
TRBJ2-5,few,TRBV18,ASSPRQHQETQY
TRBJ2-2,many,TRBV7-2,ASSLRRVNANTGELF
TRBJ2-7,.,TRBV4-1,ASSQAFLAGVFSYEQY
TRBJ2-3,many,TRBV11-2,ASSPQGLYTDTQY
TRBJ2-1,many,TRBV5-1,ASSSYPAWEQF
TRBJ2-1,.,TRBV2,ASSEDQGRYNEQF
TRBJ2-2,few,TRBV20-1,SATDLGSTTGELF